These 20 T cell receptor beta chains were all obtained from the same sample, sequenced in a study of Ad26.COV2.S vaccination and SARS-CoV-2 variants (dated by TCRdb to the early 2020s). In the paper's terms, the treatment or condition label means: around 19 received Ad26.COV2.S at low or high dose, single or two shots; roughly five received placebo; per-sample allocation not given. For vaccine and placebo recipients, repertoires were sequenced using samples collected on day 63 after the first injection. The library was prepared using the immunoSEQ multiplex PCR assay. Drawn from immuneACCESS, this table holds only the in-frame rearrangements with V and J called that TCRdb kept. Clones are partly lost; checked studies trace under half to an unresolved V gene and leave the rest unexplained. The sample yields around 450,000 clones; about nine tenths were counted once. The ten largest clones add up to more than 9% of the sample.

The sequenced sample was peripheral blood, obtained in a trial of Ad26.COV2.S vaccine versus placebo. The receptors were sampled from a person aged 18 to 59 who received the Ad26.COV2.S COVID-19 vaccine or a placebo.

The gene calls are TRBV5-4 and TRBJ1-1, with D perhaps matching TRBD1 (5 bases). CDR1 and CDR2 (germline): SGHNT, YYREEE (reference sequence). CDR3 size: 13 residues. V was pared by 3 bases and J by 7 bases, with 13 bases between. CDR3 DNA: TGTGCCAGCAGCTCTGGGGGTCGTGGTGAAGCTTTCTTT. Translation gives CASSSGGRGEAFF.

The chain combines TRBV11-3 with TRBJ2-3; 11 nucleotides line up with TRBD2. The junction had 12 bases not matched to a gene; V was cut back by 0 bases and J by 1 base. The CDR3 is made up of 20 amino acids. Germline CDR1 and CDR2: SGHNT and YENEEA. CDR3 protein: CASSLEIGLAGGPGTDTQYF. The CDR3 DNA sequence: TGTGCCAGCAGCTTAGAAATCGGTCTAGCGGGAGGCCCGGGCACAGATACGCAGTATTTT.

V and J are TRBV7-9 and TRBJ2-7; D is undetermined. Germline CDR1 and CDR2: SEHNR and FQNEAQ (reference sequence). Trimming took 3 bases from V and 3 from J, leaving 9 bases between them. The CDR3 consists of 13 residues. The CDR3 DNA sequence: TGTGCCAGCAGCTTCTATGCAAACTACGAGCAGTACTTC. Translating it yields CASSFYANYEQYF.

This chain links TRBV28 with TRBJ2-7; the match to TRBD1 covers 7 bases. The length of the CDR3 is 15 residues. J gave up 3 bases and V 5 bases, and 10 bases lay outside the gene matches. Germline V gives CDR1 MDHEN, CDR2 SYDVKM. The CDR3: CASSAPGTDLYEQYF. CDR3 sequence (DNA): TGTGCCAGCAGTGCGCCGGGGACAGACCTCTACGAGCAGTACTTC.

The CDR3 coding sequence is TGTGCCAGCTCCGGCGCGACTAGCGGGGCAAACACCGGGGAGCTGTTTTTT. Amino acid sequence: CASSGATSGANTGELFF. V and J are TRBV18 and TRBJ2-2; 11 nucleotides line up with TRBD2. Trimming cost V 6 bases and J 2 bases; bases outside gene matches: 8. The CDR3 consists of 17 residues. The V gene's germline CDR1 is KGHSH and CDR2 LQKENI.

The gene calls are TRBV5-1 and TRBJ1-2; unclear D gene. The CDR3 is made up of 14 amino acids. From germline, CDR1 is SGHRS and CDR2 YFSETQ. Trimming left V 0 bases short and J 4 bases short, with 10 bases between. CDR3 protein: CASSLATAVYGYTF. CDR3 DNA: TGCGCCAGCAGCTTGGCCACGGCCGTCTATGGCTACACCTTC.

About this clone itself: Other DNA sequences of this sample code for an identical CDR3. The chain carries TRBV12-3 or TRBV12-4 and TRBJ2-7; 7 bases agree with TRBD1. The CDR3 length is 13 residues. V was clipped by 3 bases and J by 2 bases; unmatched bases: 1. CDR3 amino acids: CASSFQGAYEQYF. The DNA for the CDR3 is TGTGCCAGCAGTTTCCAGGGGGCCTACGAGCAGTACTTC.

The chain joins TRBV29-1 to TRBJ2-7, with a weak D call TRBD1 (6 bases). The CDR3 is 14 residues long. Trimming took off 0 bases at V and 3 bases at J, with 12 bases between the two ends. Per germline, CDR1 SQVTM and CDR2 ANQGSEA. The CDR3 region has the DNA TGCAGCGTTGAAGAAAACCGGGACAACTACGAGCAGTACTTC. This sequence encodes CSVEENRDNYEQYF.

The count of this clone is one. The chain couples TRBV18 to TRBJ2-3, with TRBD2 matching over 14 bases. The CDR3 loop spans 17 amino acids. Germline CDR1 reads KGHSH; CDR2 reads LQKENI. V shed 4 bases and J 4 bases; nucleotides not matched to a gene: 7. CDR3 in amino acids: CASSLGLAGELADTQYF. The CDR3 DNA follows: TGTGCCAGCTCACTGGGACTAGCGGGAGAGTTGGCAGATACGCAGTATTTT.

The chain recombines TRBV20-1 with TRBJ1-1; D not certain. The CDR3 consists of 12 residues. V lost 3 bases and J lost 4, with 9 bases in between. Germline V gene sequence: CDR1 DFQATT, CDR2 SNEGSKA (reference sequence). CDR3 sequence (DNA): TGCAGTGCTAGTGGTCGGACCACTGAAGCTTTCTTT. This translates into CSASGRTTEAFF.

The V gene is TRBV6-2 or TRBV6-3, the J gene TRBJ2-3, with D uncertain. Germline-derived CDR1 and CDR2 are MNHEY and SVGEGT. The ends were cut back, 2 bases at V and 7 bases at J, with 16 bases in the middle. The CDR3 length is 15 residues. The DNA of the CDR3 is TGTGCCAGCAGTTACGTCCAGGATAACGTTTATACGCAGTATTTT. It translates to CASSYVQDNVYTQYF.

This clone has a single count. CDR3 residues: CASSMGLSRGEQYF. The CDR3 DNA sequence: TGTGCCAGTAGTATGGGACTGAGTCGGGGAGAGCAGTACTTC. The chain carries TRBV19 and TRBJ2-7; possible D gene TRBD2, 6 bases. V was pared by 3 bases and J by 7 bases, with 16 bases between. This CDR3 is 14 amino acids long. Germline V lookup: CDR1 LNHDA, CDR2 SQIVND (reference sequence).

The CDR3 spells CAWSVPLVIFGNTIYF. The CDR3 nucleotides read TGTGCCTGGAGTGTACCCCTAGTCATCTTTGGAAACACCATATATTTT. The chain uses TRBV30 and TRBJ1-3; D not certain. Trimming stripped 0 bases from V and 3 bases from J, with 15 bases between. The CDR3 is 16 residues long. Germline CDR1 and CDR2: GTSNPN and SVGIG (reference sequence).

The rearrangement links TRBV29-1 to TRBJ1-4; D is undetermined. Germline CDR1 SQVTM, CDR2 ANQGSEA. Trimming pared 5 bases from V and 7 bases from J, leaving 17 bases between. The CDR3 extends over 14 amino acids. The CDR3 region is CSVSWKKSGEKLFF. The CDR3 nucleotides read TGCAGCGTTTCATGGAAGAAAAGCGGTGAAAAACTGTTTTTT.

The CDR3 nucleotides read TGTGCCAGCAGTTTATCTTTCGCAGGGAAGGTGCAGTACTTC. This translates into CASSLSFAGKVQYF. This chain connects TRBV27 to TRBJ2-7; possible D gene TRBD1, 5 bases. Germline CDR1 and CDR2: MNHEY and SMNVEV (reference sequence). V lost 0 bases, J lost 9 bases, and 15 bases lay in between. This CDR3 is built from 14 residues.

V is TRBV19 and J is TRBJ2-1; weak D call: TRBD1 (6 bases). Trimming cost V 1 base and J 9 bases, with 10 bases left between them. Germline lookup yields CDR1 LNHDA and CDR2 SQIVND (reference sequence). The CDR3 is 13 amino acids. CDR3 sequence reads: CASSIARTVEQFF. CDR3 coding DNA: TGTGCCAGTAGTATAGCTCGGACAGTTGAGCAGTTCTTC.

This sequence joins TRBV10-3 and TRBJ1-2; 8 positions match TRBD1. The germline gives CDR1 ENHRY, CDR2 SYGVKD. With V trimmed by 7 bases and J by 8 bases, 6 bases remained unmatched. This CDR3 has 12 residues. CDR3 coding DNA: TGTGCCATCACCCTGACAGGGGAAGGCTACACCTTC. It specifies CAITLTGEGYTF.

CDR3 nucleotides: TGTGCCAGCAGTTACGAACAGGTCTACGAGCAGTACTTC. This sequence encodes CASSYEQVYEQYF. This rearrangement joins TRBV6-6 to TRBJ2-7; weak D call: TRBD1 (5 bases). Germline loops: CDR1 MNHNY, CDR2 SVGAGI (reference sequence). This CDR3 is 13 amino acids long. The V and J ends lost 2 bases and 3 bases respectively, with 8 bases between them.

DNA for the CDR3: TGTGCCAGCAGGGGCTACGAGCAGTACTTC. This translates into CASRGYEQYF. V usage is TRBV21-1 and J usage is TRBJ2-7. TRBV21-1 is a pseudogene. The CDR3 loop spans 10 amino acids.

CDR3 sequence reads: CASSLTGYGANVLTF. CDR3 nucleotides: TGTGCCAGCAGCCTGACAGGGTACGGGGCCAACGTCCTGACTTTC. The chain has TRBV11-2 and TRBJ2-6; 7 bases line up with TRBD1. The J segment lost 4 bases and the V segment lost 5 bases, leaving 5 bases of the junction unmatched. The CDR3 runs 15 residues. In germline, CDR1 is SGHAT, CDR2 FQNNGV.